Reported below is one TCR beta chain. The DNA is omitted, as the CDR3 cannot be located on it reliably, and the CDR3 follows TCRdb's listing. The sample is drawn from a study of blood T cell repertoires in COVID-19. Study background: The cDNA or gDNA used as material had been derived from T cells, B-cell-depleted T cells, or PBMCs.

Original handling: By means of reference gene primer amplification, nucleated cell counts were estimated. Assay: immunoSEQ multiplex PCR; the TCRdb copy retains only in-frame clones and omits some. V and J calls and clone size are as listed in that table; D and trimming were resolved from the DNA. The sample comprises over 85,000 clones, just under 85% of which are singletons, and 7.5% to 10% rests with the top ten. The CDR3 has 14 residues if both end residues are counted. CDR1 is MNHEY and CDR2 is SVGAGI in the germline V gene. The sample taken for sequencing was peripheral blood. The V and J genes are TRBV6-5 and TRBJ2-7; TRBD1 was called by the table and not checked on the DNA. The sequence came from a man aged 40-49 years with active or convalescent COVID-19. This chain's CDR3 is CASKVGQGAPREVF.